The T cell receptor beta chain under discussion was sequenced for a study of Graves' ophthalmopathy and Graves' hyperthyroidism. Study-wide results and limits: Blood also harbored most expanded thyroid clonotypes above 0.001 frequency.

This clonotype was seen only a few times. As yet, its antigen is unknown. RNA transcripts yielded amplified TCR beta CDR3 regions. The workflow started with a first-round RT-PCR run with HTBI primers and then moved on to a second-round multiplex PCR. TCRdb ran MiXCR on the multiplex PCR reads and lists one entry per CDR3 protein. The data contain about 1.1 million distinct CDR3 sequences, 36% of them singletons. V lost 5 bases, J lost 0 bases, and 6 bases stayed unmatched. Germline V CDR1 and CDR2: DFQATT, SNEGSKA (reference sequence). The CDR3 loop spans 14 amino acids. Material: peripheral blood or thyroid tissue (not recorded which). This sequence originates from an adult man with Graves' hyperthyroidism. This chain uses TRBV20-1 with TRBJ1-1; TRBD1 matches 7 bases. This CDR3 reads CSAPKTGVNTEAFF. CDR3 sequence (DNA): TGCAGTGCTCCTAAAACAGGGGTGAACACTGAAGCTTTCTTT.